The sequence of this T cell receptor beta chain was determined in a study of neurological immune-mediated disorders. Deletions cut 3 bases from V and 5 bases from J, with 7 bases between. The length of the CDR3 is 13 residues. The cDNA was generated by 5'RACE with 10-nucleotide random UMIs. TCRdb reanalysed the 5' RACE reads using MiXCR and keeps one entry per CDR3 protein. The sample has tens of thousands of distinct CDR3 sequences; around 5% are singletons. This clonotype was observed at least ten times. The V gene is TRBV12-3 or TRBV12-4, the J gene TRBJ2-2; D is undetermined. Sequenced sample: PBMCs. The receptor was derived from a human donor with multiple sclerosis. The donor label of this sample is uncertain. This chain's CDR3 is CASSFRSTGELFF. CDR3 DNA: TGTGCCAGCAGTTTTCGTTCGACCGGGGAGCTGTTTTTT.